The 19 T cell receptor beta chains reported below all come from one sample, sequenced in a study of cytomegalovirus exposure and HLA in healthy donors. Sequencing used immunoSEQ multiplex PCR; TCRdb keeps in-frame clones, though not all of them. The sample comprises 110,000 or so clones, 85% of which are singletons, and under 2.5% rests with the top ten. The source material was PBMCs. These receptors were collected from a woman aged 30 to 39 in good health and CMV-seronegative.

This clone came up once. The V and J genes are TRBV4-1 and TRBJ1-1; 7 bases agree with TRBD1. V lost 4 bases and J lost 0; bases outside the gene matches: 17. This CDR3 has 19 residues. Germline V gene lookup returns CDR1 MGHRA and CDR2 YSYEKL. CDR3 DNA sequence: TGCGCCAGCAGCCCCCCCAACTCCGGGACAGTCATCCTGAACACTGAAGCTTTCTTT. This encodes CASSPPNSGTVILNTEAFF.

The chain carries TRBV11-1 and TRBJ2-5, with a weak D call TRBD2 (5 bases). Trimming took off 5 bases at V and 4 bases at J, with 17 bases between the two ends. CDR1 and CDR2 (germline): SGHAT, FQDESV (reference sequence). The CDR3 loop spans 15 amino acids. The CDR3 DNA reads TGTGCCAGCAGCCCTCTCCGGCGGGTGCGAGAGACCCAGTACTTC. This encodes CASSPLRRVRETQYF.

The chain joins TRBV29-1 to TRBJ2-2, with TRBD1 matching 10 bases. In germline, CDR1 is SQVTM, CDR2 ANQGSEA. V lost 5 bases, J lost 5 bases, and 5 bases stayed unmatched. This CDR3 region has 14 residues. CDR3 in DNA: TGCAGCGTTCTGGACAGGGGGTTGACCGGGGAGCTGTTTTTT. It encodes CSVLDRGLTGELFF.

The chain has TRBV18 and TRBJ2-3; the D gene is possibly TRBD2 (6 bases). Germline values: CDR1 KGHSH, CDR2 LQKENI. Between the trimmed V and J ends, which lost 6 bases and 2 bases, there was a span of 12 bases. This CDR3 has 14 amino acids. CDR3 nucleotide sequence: TGTGCCAGCTCGTTCGGGGGAAACACAGATACGCAGTATTTT. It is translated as CASSFGGNTDTQYF.

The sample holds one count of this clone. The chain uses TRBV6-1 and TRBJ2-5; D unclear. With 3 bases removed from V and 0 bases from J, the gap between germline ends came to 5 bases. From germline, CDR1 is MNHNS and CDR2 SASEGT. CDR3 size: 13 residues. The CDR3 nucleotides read TGTGCCAGCAGTGACACTGACCAAGAGACCCAGTACTTC. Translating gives CASSDTDQETQYF.

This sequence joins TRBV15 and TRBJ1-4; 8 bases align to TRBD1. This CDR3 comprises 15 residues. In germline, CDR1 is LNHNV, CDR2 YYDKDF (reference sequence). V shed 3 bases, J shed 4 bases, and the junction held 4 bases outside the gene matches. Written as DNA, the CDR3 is TGTGCCACCAGCAGGCACAGGGGGGATAATGAAAAACTGTTTTTT. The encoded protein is CATSRHRGDNEKLFF.

The CDR3 DNA sequence: TGTGCCAGCAGCATCCAGGGATGGGGCACTGAAGCTTTCTTT. Protein: CASSIQGWGTEAFF. The chain links TRBV9 to TRBJ1-1, with D possibly TRBD1 on 5 matching bases. Trimming shortened V by 4 bases and J by 4 bases, and 14 bases separated the two germline ends. Per the germline V gene, CDR1 is SGDLS and CDR2 is YYNGEE. This CDR3 contains 14 residues.

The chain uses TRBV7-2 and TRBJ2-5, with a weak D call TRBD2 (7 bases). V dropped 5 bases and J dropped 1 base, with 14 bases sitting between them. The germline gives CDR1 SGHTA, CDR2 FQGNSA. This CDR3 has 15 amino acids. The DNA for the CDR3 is TGTGCCAGCAGCCCTATGGGGGGGGCCCAAGAGACCCAGTACTTC. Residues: CASSPMGGAQETQYF.

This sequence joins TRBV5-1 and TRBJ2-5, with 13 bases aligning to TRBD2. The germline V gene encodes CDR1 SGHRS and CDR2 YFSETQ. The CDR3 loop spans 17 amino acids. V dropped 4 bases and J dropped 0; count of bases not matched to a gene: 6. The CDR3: CASSPGTSGENQETQYF. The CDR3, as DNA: TGCGCCAGCAGCCCCGGGACTAGCGGGGAGAACCAAGAGACCCAGTACTTC.

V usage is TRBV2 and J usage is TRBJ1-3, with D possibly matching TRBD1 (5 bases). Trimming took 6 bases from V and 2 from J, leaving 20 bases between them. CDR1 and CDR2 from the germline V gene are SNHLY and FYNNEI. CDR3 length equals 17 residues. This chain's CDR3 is CASRRGFQNPPGNTIYF. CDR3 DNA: TGTGCCAGCAGGCGGGGGTTCCAGAACCCTCCTGGAAACACCATATATTTT.

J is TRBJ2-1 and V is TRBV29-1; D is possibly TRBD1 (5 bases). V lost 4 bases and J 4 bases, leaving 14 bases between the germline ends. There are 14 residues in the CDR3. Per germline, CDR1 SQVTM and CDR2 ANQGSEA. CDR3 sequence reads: CSVVDTGLYNEQFF. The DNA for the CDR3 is TGCAGCGTTGTGGACACGGGCCTATACAATGAGCAGTTCTTC.

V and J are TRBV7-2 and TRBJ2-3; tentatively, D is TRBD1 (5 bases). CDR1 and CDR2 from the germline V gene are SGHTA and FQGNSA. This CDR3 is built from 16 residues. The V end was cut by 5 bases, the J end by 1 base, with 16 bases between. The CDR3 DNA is TGTGCCAGCAGCCCTATGGGGCAGGGTCGCACAGATACGCAGTATTTT. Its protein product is CASSPMGQGRTDTQYF.

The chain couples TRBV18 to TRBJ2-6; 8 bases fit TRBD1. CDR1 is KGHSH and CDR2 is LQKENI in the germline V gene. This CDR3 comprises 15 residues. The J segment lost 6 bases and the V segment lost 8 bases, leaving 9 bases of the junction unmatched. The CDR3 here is CASGQGQGVANVLTF. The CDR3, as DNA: TGTGCCAGCGGACAGGGTCAGGGAGTGGCCAACGTCCTGACTTTC.

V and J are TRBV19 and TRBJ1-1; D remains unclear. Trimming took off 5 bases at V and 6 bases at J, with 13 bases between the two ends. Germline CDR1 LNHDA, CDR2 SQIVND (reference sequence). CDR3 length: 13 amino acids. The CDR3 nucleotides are TGTGCCAGTAGTCTCCGCCGAGGTCCTGAAGCTTTCTTT. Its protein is CASSLRRGPEAFF.

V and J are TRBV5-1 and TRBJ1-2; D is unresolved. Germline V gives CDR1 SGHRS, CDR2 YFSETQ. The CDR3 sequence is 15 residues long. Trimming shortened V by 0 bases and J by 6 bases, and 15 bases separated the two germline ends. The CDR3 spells CASSLVAEPGNGYTF. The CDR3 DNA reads TGCGCCAGCAGCTTGGTGGCGGAACCCGGGAATGGCTACACCTTC.

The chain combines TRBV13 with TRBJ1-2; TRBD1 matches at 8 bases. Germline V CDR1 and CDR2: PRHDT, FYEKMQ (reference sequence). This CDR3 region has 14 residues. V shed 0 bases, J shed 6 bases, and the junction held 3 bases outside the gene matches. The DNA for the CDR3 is TGTGCCAGCAGCTTAGGACAGGGGGAAAATGGCTACACCTTC. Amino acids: CASSLGQGENGYTF.

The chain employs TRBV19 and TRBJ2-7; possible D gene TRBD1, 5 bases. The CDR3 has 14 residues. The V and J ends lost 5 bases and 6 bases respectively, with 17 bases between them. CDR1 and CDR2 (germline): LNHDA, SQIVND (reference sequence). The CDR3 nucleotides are TGTGCCAGTAGTGTGCGACAGCCACCGTCCGAGCAGTACTTC. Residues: CASSVRQPPSEQYF.

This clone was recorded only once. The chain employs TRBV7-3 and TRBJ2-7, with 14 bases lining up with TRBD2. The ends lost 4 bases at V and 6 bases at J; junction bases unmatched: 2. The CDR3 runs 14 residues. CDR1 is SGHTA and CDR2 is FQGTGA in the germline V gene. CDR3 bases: TGTGCCAGCAGCTCTGGACTAGCGGGGGGCGAGCAGTACTTC. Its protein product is CASSSGLAGGEQYF. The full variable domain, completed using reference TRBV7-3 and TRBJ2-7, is GAGVSQTPSNKVTEKGKYVELRCDPISGHTALYWYRQSLGQGPEFLIYFQGTGAADDSGLPNDRFFAVRPEGSVSTLKIQRTERGDSAVYLCASSSGLAGGEQYFGPGTRLTVT.

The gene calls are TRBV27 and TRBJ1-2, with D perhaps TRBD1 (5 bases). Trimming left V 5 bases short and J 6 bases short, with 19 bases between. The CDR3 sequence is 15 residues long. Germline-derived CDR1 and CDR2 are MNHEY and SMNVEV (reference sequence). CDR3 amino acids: CASSPTRQGADGYTF. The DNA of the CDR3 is TGTGCCAGCAGTCCTACTCGACAAGGGGCGGATGGCTACACCTTC.